The clone carrying this T cell receptor (beta chain) was observed a handful of times. Antigen specificity is unknown. The TCR beta cDNA libraries carried unique molecular identifiers. Each CDR3 protein is one row after TCRdb ran MiXCR on the PCR reads. Counted here are 150,000 to 200,000 distinct CDR3 sequences, roughly 35% occurring once; the ten biggest clones make up over 25%. This sample is part of a study of post-analysis software for immune sequencing data. Across the whole study: Multiple sclerosis in the patients followed relapsing-remitting, secondary progressive and progressive-relapsing courses.

Study-wide results and caveats: Co-batched samples clustered tightly together by F measure.

This TCR was recovered from a girl aged 5-17 years with multiple sclerosis. This material consisted of blood, taken after autologous hematopoietic stem cell transplantation.

DNA for the CDR3: TGCAGTGCTACCGGGACTAGCGGCACCGGGGAGCTGTTTTTT. It codes for CSATGTSGTGELFF. The chain joins TRBV20-1 to TRBJ2-2, with TRBD2 matching over 11 bases. The CDR3 has 14 residues. Germline V CDR1 and CDR2: DFQATT, SNEGSKA (reference sequence). The J segment lost 4 bases and the V segment lost 4 bases, leaving 2 bases of the junction unmatched.